What follows are 17 T cell receptor beta chains derived from one specimen sequenced in a study of neoadjuvant anti-PD-1 for oral cavity cancer. TCRdb's copy holds only in-frame clones and misses some; the assay was immunoSEQ multiplex PCR. Counted here are about 72,000 clones, around 83% occurring once; the ten biggest clones make up roughly 3.5%. The sequencing used PBMCs, collected before nivolumab (anti-PD-1) treatment. All receptors come from a person between 40 and 85 years old with oral cavity squamous cell carcinoma.

The chain joins TRBV2 to TRBJ1-1; unclear D gene. From germline, CDR1 is SNHLY and CDR2 FYNNEI. The CDR3 runs to 13 residues. Trimming stripped 8 bases from V and 10 bases from J, with 20 bases between. In DNA form, the CDR3 reads TGTGCCAGCGGGGAGAGTCTCCGGACTCTAGCTTTCTTT. Translation gives CASGESLRTLAFF.

The chain employs TRBV29-1 and TRBJ1-2, with unresolved D. This CDR3 has 11 amino acids. Looked up from germline, CDR1 is SQVTM and CDR2 is ANQGSEA. V was clipped by 2 bases and J by 6 bases, with 7 bases between them. The CDR3 loop is CSVEQNHGYTF. The CDR3 DNA reads as TGCAGCGTTGAACAGAACCATGGCTACACCTTC.

This sequence joins TRBV9 and TRBJ2-3; 9 positions agree with TRBD2. V shed 3 bases, J shed 2 bases, and the junction held 16 bases outside the gene matches. Per germline, CDR1 SGDLS and CDR2 YYNGEE. CDR3 length: 19 residues. As DNA, the CDR3 is TGTGCCAGCAGCGGTCTCGAGTGGGAGCGGGGGGTCTCCACAGATACGCAGTATTTT. The encoded protein is CASSGLEWERGVSTDTQYF.

V is TRBV30 and J is TRBJ2-7; TRBD2 aligns across 7 bases. There are 14 residues in the CDR3. Trimming took 2 bases from V and 2 from J; bases not matched to a gene: 6. Per germline, CDR1 GTSNPN and CDR2 SVGIG (reference sequence). CDR3 amino acids: CAWSIWGGTYEQYF. The CDR3 bases are TGTGCCTGGAGTATTTGGGGGGGGACCTACGAGCAGTACTTC.

This sequence joins TRBV19 and TRBJ2-3; 7 bases fit TRBD2. After removal of 1 base from V and 2 bases from J, the junction contained 3 bases not matched to a gene. Germline CDR1 reads LNHDA; CDR2 reads SQIVND (reference sequence). This CDR3 has 15 amino acids. In DNA, the CDR3 is TGTGCCAGTAGTATAGTGGGAGGGGCCACAGATACGCAGTATTTT. It yields the protein CASSIVGGATDTQYF. The full variable domain, rest sourced from reference TRBV19 and TRBJ2-3, is DGGITQSPKYLFRKEGQNVTLSCEQNLNHDAMYWYRQDPGQGLRLIYYSQIVNDFQKGDIAEGYSVSREKKESFPLTVTSAQKNPTAFYLCASSIVGGATDTQYFGPGTRLTVL.

CDR3 DNA: TGCGCCAGCAGCCCCTTAGCGGGGGGTACAGATACGCAGTATTTT. Encoded protein: CASSPLAGGTDTQYF. V and J are TRBV4-1 and TRBJ2-3; 10 bases agree with TRBD2. Germline V gene sequence: CDR1 MGHRA, CDR2 YSYEKL. The CDR3 covers 15 residues. The junction had 4 bases not matched to a gene; V was cut back by 4 bases and J by 3 bases.

This clone was detected only a few times. The chain links TRBV6-5 to TRBJ1-5; weak D call: TRBD1 (5 bases). V lost 6 bases and J lost 7, with 13 bases in between. The CDR3 extends over 13 amino acids. Per the germline V gene, CDR1 is MNHEY and CDR2 is SVGAGI. CDR3 DNA sequence: TGTGCCAGCAGGGCAGGGCGGGGGCAGCCCCAGCATTTT. Its translation is CASRAGRGQPQHF.

The genes are TRBV7-9 and TRBJ1-2, with 10 bases that match TRBD1. Germline CDR1 SEHNR, CDR2 FQNEAQ (reference sequence). The CDR3 is 15 residues long. The V gene end was trimmed by 5 bases and the J gene end by 4 bases; junction bases not matched to a gene: 7. CDR3 sequence reads: CASSPRQGARYGYTF. The CDR3 region has the DNA TGTGCCAGCAGCCCCCGACAGGGGGCGCGCTATGGCTACACCTTC.

CDR3 coding DNA: TGTGCCAGCAGCCTGGACAGGGGGCATGAGCAGTTCTTC. Protein: CASSLDRGHEQFF. The chain links TRBV11-1 to TRBJ2-1; 11 nucleotides agree with TRBD1. The trim removed 5 bases at V and 8 bases at J, leaving 2 bases unmatched. Germline loops: CDR1 SGHAT, CDR2 FQDESV (reference sequence). The length of the CDR3 is 13 residues.

The V gene is TRBV7-8, the J gene TRBJ1-1; TRBD1 matches at 8 bases. With V trimmed by 10 bases and J by 1 base, 8 bases remained unmatched. The germline gives CDR1 SGHVS, CDR2 FQNEAQ. The CDR3 runs 14 residues. CDR3 bases: TGTGCCACCTTCTCAGGGGGCTGGAACACTGAAGCTTTCTTT. It specifies CATFSGGWNTEAFF.

This chain joins TRBV4-1 and TRBJ1-2; 8 nucleotides align to TRBD1. The CDR3 extends over 15 amino acids. Germline V gene sequence: CDR1 MGHRA, CDR2 YSYEKL. V lost 3 bases to trimming and J lost 9 bases; unmatched junction nucleotides: 12. For the CDR3, the DNA is TGCGCCAGCAGCCAGGGGACAGGCGAAGTAAGAAGCTACACCTTC. Its protein product is CASSQGTGEVRSYTF.

CDR3 in DNA: TGTGCCAGCCTACACGGAGGGTACACTGAAGCTTTCTTT. Translating it yields CASLHGGYTEAFF. The chain uses TRBV28 and TRBJ1-1; D uncertain. The V gene's germline CDR1 is MDHEN and CDR2 SYDVKM. V gave up 8 bases and J gave up 3 bases, with 13 bases separating them. The length of the CDR3 is 13 residues.

Points on this clone: Additional DNA sequences in this sample encode the identical CDR3. This chain uses TRBV6-5 with TRBJ1-4; D might be TRBD1 (5 bases). Between the trimmed V and J ends, which lost 2 bases and 5 bases, there was a span of 12 bases. This CDR3 has 15 amino acids. The V gene's germline CDR1 is MNHEY and CDR2 SVGAGI. The CDR3 reads CASSYGGAPNEKLFF. CDR3 coding DNA: TGTGCCAGCAGTTACGGGGGAGCGCCAAATGAAAAACTGTTTTTT.

This chain connects TRBV11-2 to TRBJ2-5; TRBD1 is a possible D gene (5 bases). V was shortened by 2 bases and J by 5 bases, with 12 bases between the two germline ends. The CDR3 is 14 residues long. Germline V gives CDR1 SGHAT, CDR2 FQNNGV. CDR3 loop: CASSLSRVGETQYF. The CDR3 DNA reads TGTGCCAGCAGCTTAAGCAGGGTGGGGGAGACCCAGTACTTC.

This chain joins TRBV5-1 and TRBJ1-1; 8 positions agree with TRBD1. V trimming: 1 base; J trimming: 7 bases; junction bases outside the gene matches: 15. Germline CDR1 and CDR2: SGHRS and YFSETQ. This CDR3 spans 17 amino acids. CDR3 coding DNA: TGCGCCAGCAGCTTGTCTTCAGGGGGCCCGGGTGAGGGTGAAGCTTTCTTT. It codes for CASSLSSGGPGEGEAFF.

The rearrangement uses TRBV4-1 and TRBJ1-1; 7 bases align to TRBD1. This CDR3 has 15 residues. Germline CDR1 and CDR2: MGHRA and YSYEKL. Trimming at V came to 4 bases and at J to 11 bases, leaving 16 bases not matched to a gene. CDR3 region: CASSLRTTGDVDAFF. The CDR3 coding sequence is TGCGCCAGCAGCCTTCGGACTACAGGGGATGTGGATGCTTTCTTT.

The chain links TRBV6-1 to TRBJ1-1; D may be TRBD1 (5 bases). CDR1 is MNHNS and CDR2 is SASEGT in the germline V gene. CDR3 length: 14 amino acids. V was clipped by 4 bases and J by 4 bases, with 13 bases between them. CDR3 nucleotide sequence: TGTGCCAGCAGTGTCCGTGGGAGGGGCACTGAAGCTTTCTTT. It codes for CASSVRGRGTEAFF.